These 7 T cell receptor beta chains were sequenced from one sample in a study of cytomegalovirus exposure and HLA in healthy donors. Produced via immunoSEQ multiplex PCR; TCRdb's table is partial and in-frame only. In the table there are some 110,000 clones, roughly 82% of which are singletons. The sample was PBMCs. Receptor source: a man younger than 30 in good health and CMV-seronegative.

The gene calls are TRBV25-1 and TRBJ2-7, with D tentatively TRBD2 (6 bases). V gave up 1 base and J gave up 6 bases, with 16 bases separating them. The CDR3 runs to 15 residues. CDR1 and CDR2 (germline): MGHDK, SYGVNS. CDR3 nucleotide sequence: TGTGCCAGCAGTGAATTGGAGGGGCCCGATGGCGAGCAGTACTTC. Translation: CASSELEGPDGEQYF.

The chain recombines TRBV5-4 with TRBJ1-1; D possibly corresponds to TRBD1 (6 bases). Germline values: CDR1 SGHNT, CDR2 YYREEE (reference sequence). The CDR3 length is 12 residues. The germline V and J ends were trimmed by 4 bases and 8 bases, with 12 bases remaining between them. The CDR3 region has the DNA TGTGCCAGCAGCCCCGGACAGACGGAAGCTTTCTTT. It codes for CASSPGQTEAFF.

As DNA, the CDR3 is TGCGCCAGCAGCTTGGCGCAGAGCGGGGGGGCTTTCCATACGCAGTATTTT. Translation: CASSLAQSGGAFHTQYF. The chain couples TRBV5-1 to TRBJ2-3; 10 bases agree with TRBD2. CDR3 length: 17 amino acids. Per the germline V gene, CDR1 is SGHRS and CDR2 is YFSETQ. The ends lost 0 bases at V and 7 bases at J; junction bases unmatched: 11.

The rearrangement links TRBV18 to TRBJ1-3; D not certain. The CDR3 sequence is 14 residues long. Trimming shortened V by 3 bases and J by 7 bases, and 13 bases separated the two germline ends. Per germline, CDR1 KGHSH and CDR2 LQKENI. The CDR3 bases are TGTGCCAGCTCACCTTCAATCGTGGAGAACACCATATATTTT. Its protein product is CASSPSIVENTIYF.

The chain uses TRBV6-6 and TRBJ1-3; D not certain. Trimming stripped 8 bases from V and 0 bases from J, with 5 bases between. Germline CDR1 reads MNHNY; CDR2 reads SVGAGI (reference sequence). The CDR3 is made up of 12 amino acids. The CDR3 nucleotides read TGTGCCAGCGCGGACTCTGGAAACACCATATATTTT. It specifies CASADSGNTIYF.

The CDR3 bases are TGTGCCAGCAGCTTGAGACTAACCGGGGAGCTGTTTTTT. It yields the protein CASSLRLTGELFF. This chain joins TRBV13 and TRBJ2-2; TRBD2 might be the D (5 bases). Per the germline V gene, CDR1 is PRHDT and CDR2 is FYEKMQ (reference sequence). Deletions cut 3 bases from V and 5 bases from J, with 7 bases between. The CDR3 has 13 amino acids.

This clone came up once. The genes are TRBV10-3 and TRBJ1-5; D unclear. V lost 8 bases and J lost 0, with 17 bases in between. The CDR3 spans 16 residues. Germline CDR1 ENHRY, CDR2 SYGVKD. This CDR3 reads CAIRSGSDYSNQPQHF. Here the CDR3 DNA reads TGTGCCATCCGTTCCGGGAGCGACTATAGCAATCAGCCCCAGCATTTT.